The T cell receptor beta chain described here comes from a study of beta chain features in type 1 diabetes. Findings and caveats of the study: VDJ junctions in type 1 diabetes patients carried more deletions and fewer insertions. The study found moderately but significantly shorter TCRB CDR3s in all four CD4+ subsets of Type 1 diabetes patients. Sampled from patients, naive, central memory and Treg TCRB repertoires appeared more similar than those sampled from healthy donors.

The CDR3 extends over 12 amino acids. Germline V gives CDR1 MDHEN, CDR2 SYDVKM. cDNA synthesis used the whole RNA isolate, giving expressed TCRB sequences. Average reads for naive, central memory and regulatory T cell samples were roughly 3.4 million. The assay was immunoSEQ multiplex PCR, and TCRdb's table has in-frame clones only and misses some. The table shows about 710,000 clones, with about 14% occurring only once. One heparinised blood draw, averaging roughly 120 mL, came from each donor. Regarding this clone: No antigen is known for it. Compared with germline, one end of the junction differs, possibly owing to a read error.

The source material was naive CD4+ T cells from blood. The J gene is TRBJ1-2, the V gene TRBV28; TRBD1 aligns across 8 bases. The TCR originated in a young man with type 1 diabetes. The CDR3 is CASSLHRGKGTF. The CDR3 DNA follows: TGTGCCAGCAGTCTCCACAGGGGGAAAGGGACGTTC.